A selection of T cell receptor beta chains follows, all from one sample in a study of OX40 agonist ivuxolimab in advanced cancers. Using immunoSEQ multiplex PCR, the repertoire was profiled, and TCRdb retains in-frame clones only, with some absent. The sample holds roughly 100,000 clones, about 90% seen once. This sample comprised CD4+ or CD8+ T cells sorted from blood, obtained in a trial of the OX40 agonist ivuxolimab. The receptors were gathered from an adult with an advanced solid tumor such as melanoma, head and neck, liver or kidney cancer. CDR3s include the opening cysteine and the closing phenylalanine or tryptophan. A D gene is named only where the DNA matches it firmly. Rows may omit the clone size; those that give it use once, few, many or a size class.

>TRBJ2-5|NA|TRBV6-1|NA
TGTGCCAGCAGCCCTTTCCAGTACTTC
CASSPFQYF
>TRBJ2-2|NA|TRBV7-9|TRBD2
TGTGCCAGCGGACTAGCGGGGCTGAACACCGGGGAGCTGTTTTTT
CASGLAGLNTGELFF
>TRBJ2-7|NA|TRBV30|NA
TGTGCCTGGAACCGTGGGGCAGGGGTGTTCTACGAGCAGTACTTC
CAWNRGAGVFYEQYF
>TRBJ2-7|NA|TRBV7-8|NA
TGTGCCAGCAGCGCCTTTAACAGGCCTTCCTACGAGCAGTACTTC
CASSAFNRPSYEQYF
>TRBJ1-5|NA|TRBV7-2|NA
TGTGCCAGCAGCTTAGCGGTTCTTAGCAATCAGCCCCAGCATTTT
CASSLAVLSNQPQHF
>TRBJ2-3|NA|TRBV30|NA
TGTGCCTGGAGTCCCGTACCCAAAGATACGCAGTATTTT
CAWSPVPKDTQYF
>TRBJ2-1|NA|TRBV30|NA
TGTGCCTGGAGTGTAATGTACAATGAGCAGTTCTTC
CAWSVMYNEQFF
>TRBJ1-5|NA|TRBV18|NA
TGTGCCAGCTCACCGGAGGGGCAGCCCCAGCATTTT
CASSPEGQPQHF
>TRBJ1-2|once|TRBV6-4|NA
TGTGCCTCGGAGTACTATGGCTACACCTTC
CASEYYGYTF
>TRBJ2-1|NA|TRBV11-3|NA
TGTGCCAGCAGCTCTTGGGCAGGGGATGGCAATGAGCAGTTCTTC
CASSSWAGDGNEQFF
>TRBJ2-7|NA|TRBV11-2|TRBD2
TGTGCCAGCAGCCAATCCGGGACTAGGGAGACGGAGTACTTC
CASSQSGTRETEYF
>TRBJ2-1|NA|TRBV10-3|TRBD2
TGTGCCATCGCGGCGGGAGCTAACAATGAGCAGTTCTTC
CAIAAGANNEQFF
>TRBJ2-1|NA|TRBV6-5|TRBD2
TGTGCCAGCAGTTACTCAACTAGCGGGAGCAATGAGCAGTTCTTC
CASSYSTSGSNEQFF
>TRBJ1-6|NA|TRBV9|NA
TGTGCCAGCAGCGTCCGGGACTCGCAAGGTTCACCCCTCCACTTT
CASSVRDSQGSPLHF
>TRBJ1-6|NA|TRBV6-5|TRBD1
TGTGCCAGCAGCTCCGGACAGGGGAATAATTCACCCCTCCACTTT
CASSSGQGNNSPLHF
>TRBJ1-1|few|TRBV5-1|NA
TGCGCCAGCAGACCCCTGGGGGGGGTGAACACTGAAGCTTTCTTT
CASRPLGGVNTEAFF
>TRBJ1-1|NA|TRBV19|TRBD1
TGTGCCAGTAGTATATGGGACAGGGGAGAAGCTTTCTTT
CASSIWDRGEAFF
>TRBJ2-7|once|TRBV5-5|TRBD2
TGTGCCAGCAGCCTCGGACTAGCGGGGCTCCTCTCCTACGAGCAGTACTTC
CASSLGLAGLLSYEQYF
>TRBJ2-3|NA|TRBV7-9|TRBD2
TGTGCCAGCAGCTTAGGGCGGCGGGGGGAAGGTGATACGCAGTATTTT
CASSLGRRGEGDTQYF
>TRBJ2-7|few|TRBV5-1|NA
TGCGCCAGCAGTAAAGGGGACACCTCCTACGAGCAGTACTTC
CASSKGDTSYEQYF
>TRBJ1-5|few|TRBV10-2|TRBD1
TGCGCCAGCCGGGACAGGGACCTGGAGCAGCCCCAGCATTTT
CASRDRDLEQPQHF
>TRBJ1-2|NA|TRBV30|NA
TGTGCCTGGGGGGGCCAAGAGACGAGCAAGGTCCTACCCTATGGCTACACCTTC
CAWGGQETSKVLPYGYTF
>TRBJ1-6|NA|TRBV10-3|NA
TGTGCCATCAGTGAGAGGCAGGCGGTCAATTCACCCCTCCACTTT
CAISERQAVNSPLHF
>TRBJ2-1|NA|TRBV2|NA
TGTGCCAGCTCACCCCCCCAAAAAGCCCCCAATGAGCAGTTCTTC
CASSPPQKAPNEQFF
>TRBJ2-3|NA|TRBV6-4|TRBD1
TGTGCCAGCAGTGACGTGGCAGGGGGCATGGATACGCAGTATTTT
CASSDVAGGMDTQYF
>TRBJ2-7|NA|TRBV11-3|TRBD1
TGTGCCAGCAGCGCTAGACAGGGAGCGGTGAACGAGCAGTACTTC
CASSARQGAVNEQYF
>TRBJ1-1|NA|TRBV9|NA
TGTGCCAGCAGCGCGCTCCGGACAGAGAACACTGAAGCTTTCTTT
CASSALRTENTEAFF
>TRBJ1-1|NA|TRBV18|TRBD1
TGTGCCAGCTCGCCCAGGGGGGCGACAATGAACACTGAAGCTTTCTTT
CASSPRGATMNTEAFF
>TRBJ2-3|NA|TRBV2|NA
TGTGCCAGCAAAGGGGGCACAGATACGCAGTATTTT
CASKGGTDTQYF
>TRBJ2-1|NA|TRBV10-1|NA
TGCGCCAGCAGTGTCGGGGGCCCTAGGGATGAGCAGTTCTTC
CASSVGGPRDEQFF
>TRBJ2-3|NA|TRBV30|NA
TGTGCCTGGAGCAGGGTGGTGGCAGATACGCAGTATTTT
CAWSRVVADTQYF
>TRBJ2-3|NA|TRBV18|NA
TGTGCCAGCTCACCCCAACTTGGGGTGCGAGATACGCAGTATTTT
CASSPQLGVRDTQYF
>TRBJ2-5|NA|TRBV6-5|NA
TGTGCCAGCAGTATACGGACGGGTCAAGAGACCCAGTACTTC
CASSIRTGQETQYF
>TRBJ2-7|NA|TRBV12-5|NA
TGTGCTAGTGGTTTGGCCGGTACCGGGACTCTACGGCTCAACGAGCAGTACTTC
CASGLAGTGTLRLNEQYF
>TRBJ2-1|once|TRBV6-6|TRBD2
TGTGCCAGCAGGCGTAGCGGGGGGGGTTACAATGAGCAGTTCTTC
CASRRSGGGYNEQFF
>TRBJ1-5|NA|TRBV11-2|NA
TGTGCCAGCAGCTTAGCCTTCAATCAGCCCCAGCATTTT
CASSLAFNQPQHF
>TRBJ2-5|NA|TRBV7-6|NA
TGTGCCAGCAGCTTTATAGCTGGCGGCCAAGAGACCCAGTACTTC
CASSFIAGGQETQYF
>TRBJ2-3|NA|TRBV5-4|NA
TGTGCCAGCAGCTTGGAAGGGATCACAGATACGCAGTATTTT
CASSLEGITDTQYF
>TRBJ2-7|NA|TRBV29-1|NA
TGCAGCGTTGCAGGCCTCCTCGGTGGTAGACAGTACGAGCAGTACTTC
CSVAGLLGGRQYEQYF
>TRBJ1-1|NA|TRBV7-2|NA
TGTGCCAGCAGGCTCGGGACGGCGAACACTGAAGCTTTCTTT
CASRLGTANTEAFF
>TRBJ2-4|NA|TRBV21-1|NA
TGTGCCAGCACCCGAACGGAAGGGGAAAACATTCAGTACTTC
CASTRTEGENIQYF
>TRBJ2-7|NA|TRBV19|NA
TGTGCCAGTACCCGTACGACAGACTCCTACGAGCAGTACTTC
CASTRTTDSYEQYF
>TRBJ1-2|NA|TRBV12-5|NA
TGTGCTAGTGGTTTGGTACTTAGGAGCTCCTCACACTATGGCTACACCTTC
CASGLVLRSSSHYGYTF
>TRBJ2-5|NA|TRBV7-3|NA
TGTGCCAGCAGCGTAACAGGGATGGGAGAGACCCAGTACTTC
CASSVTGMGETQYF
>TRBJ2-3|NA|TRBV9|NA
TGTGCCAGCAGCGTAGGAGCAACCAACACAGATACGCAGTATTTT
CASSVGATNTDTQYF
>TRBJ1-1|NA|TRBV2|TRBD1
TGTGCCAGCAGTGACGACCCCGGGACAGCCATGAACACTGAAGCTTTCTTT
CASSDDPGTAMNTEAFF
>TRBJ1-1|NA|TRBV6-5|TRBD1
TGTGCCAGCAGTTCTCCCAGGGGGGGCACTGAAGCTTTCTTT
CASSSPRGGTEAFF
>TRBJ2-5|NA|TRBV7-6|TRBD1
TGTGCCAGCAGCTCCGCACCTCGACAGGGTGAGACCCAGTACTTC
CASSSAPRQGETQYF
>TRBJ2-1|NA|TRBV5-8|TRBD2
TGTGCCAGCAGCTTGGTCGGGAGGGGTGGTGAGCAGTTCTTC
CASSLVGRGGEQFF
>TRBJ1-5|NA|TRBV10-1|NA
TGCGCCAGCAGTGAGCTGCCCCGGGGGGCCCAGCATTTT
CASSELPRGAQHF
>TRBJ2-3|NA|TRBV9|NA
TGTGCCAGCAGCGACCGGGACACTTACACAGATACGCAGTATTTT
CASSDRDTYTDTQYF
>TRBJ1-2|NA|TRBV7-8|NA
TGTGCCAGCAGCCGCTCCGACGCCTCCGGAGGCTACACCTTC
CASSRSDASGGYTF